The source of this T cell receptor beta chain is a study of T cells after yellow fever vaccination. A single record per CDR3 protein comes from TCRdb applying MiXCR to the 5' RACE reads. Of under 250,000 distinct CDR3 sequences in the sample, 6.9% are singletons; the top ten hold roughly 0.86%. Losses at the gene ends were 0 bases for V and 4 bases for J; bases not matched to a gene: 7. The germline gives CDR1 SEHNR, CDR2 FQNEAQ (reference sequence). This CDR3 is 16 amino acids long. At least ten counts were recorded for this clonotype. The source is a man aged 25-45 years who received the YFV17D yellow fever vaccine. V is TRBV7-9 and J is TRBJ2-3; 7 bases line up with TRBD1. The sample was CD4+ T cells sorted from PBMCs, taken 15 days after the yellow fever booster vaccination. CDR3 nucleotides: TGTGCCAGCAGCTTAGCGCTCACAGGGGTACCAGATACGCAGTATTTT. Protein product: CASSLALTGVPDTQYF.